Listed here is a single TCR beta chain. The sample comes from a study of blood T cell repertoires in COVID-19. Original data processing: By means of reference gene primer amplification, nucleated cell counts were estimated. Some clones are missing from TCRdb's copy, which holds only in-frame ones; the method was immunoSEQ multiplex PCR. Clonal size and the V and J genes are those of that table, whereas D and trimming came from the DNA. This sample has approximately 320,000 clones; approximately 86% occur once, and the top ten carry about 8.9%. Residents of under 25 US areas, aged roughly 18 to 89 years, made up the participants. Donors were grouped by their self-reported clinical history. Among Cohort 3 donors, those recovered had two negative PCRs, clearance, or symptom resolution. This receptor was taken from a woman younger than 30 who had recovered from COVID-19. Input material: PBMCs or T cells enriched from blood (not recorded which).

Here the CDR3 reads CASSIYSAGANVLTF. In DNA, the CDR3 is TGCGCCAGCAGCATATACAGTGCTGGGGCCAACGTCCTGACTTTC. J is TRBJ2-6 and V is TRBV5-1; D unresolved. The length of the CDR3 is 15 residues. Deletions cut 4 bases from V and 2 bases from J, with 10 bases between. CDR1 and CDR2 (germline): SGHRS, YFSETQ.